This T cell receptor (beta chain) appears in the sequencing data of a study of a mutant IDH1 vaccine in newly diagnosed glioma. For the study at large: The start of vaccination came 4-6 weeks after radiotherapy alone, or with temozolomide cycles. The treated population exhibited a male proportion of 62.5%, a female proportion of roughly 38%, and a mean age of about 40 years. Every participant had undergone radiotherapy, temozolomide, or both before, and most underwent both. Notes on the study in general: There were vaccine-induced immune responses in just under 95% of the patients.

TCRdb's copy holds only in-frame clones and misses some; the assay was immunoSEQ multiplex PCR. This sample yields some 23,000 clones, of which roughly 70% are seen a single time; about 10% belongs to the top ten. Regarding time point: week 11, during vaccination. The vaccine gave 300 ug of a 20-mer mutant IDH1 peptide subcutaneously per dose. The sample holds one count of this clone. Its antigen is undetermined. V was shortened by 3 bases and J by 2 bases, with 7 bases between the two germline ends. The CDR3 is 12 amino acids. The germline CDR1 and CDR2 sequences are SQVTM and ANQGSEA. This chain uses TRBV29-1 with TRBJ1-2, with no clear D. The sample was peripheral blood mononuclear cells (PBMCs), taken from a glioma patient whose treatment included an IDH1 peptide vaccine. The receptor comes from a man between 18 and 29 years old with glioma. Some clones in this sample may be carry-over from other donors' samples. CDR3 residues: CSVDGLNYGYTF. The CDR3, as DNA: TGCAGCGTTGACGGGTTAAACTATGGCTACACCTTC.